This TCR beta chain was sequenced during a study of cytotoxic CD8 clonotypes in ibrutinib-treated CLL (dated by TCRdb to about 2021). Study-wide context: In this cohort, more than 14 patients were treatment-naive and ten to eleven were relapsed/refractory, while roughly 18 had unmutated IGHV. Responses were partial in around 25 patients and complete in 2; after median approximately 66 months follow-up, some 15 stayed in remission and 12 progressed. Response samples were obtained after a median of 12 months of treatment, with a range of roughly 6 to 36 months. On average, each sample yielded 255,043 productive templates and tens of thousands of productive rearrangements. Of the 90 or so participants in the trial, approximately 25 had longitudinal samples available. Cryopreserved peripheral blood mononuclear cells were collected at three points: before therapy, at response, and at either sustained remission or disease progression. Every sample from remission and from progressive disease was obtained while the patients were still on ibrutinib. General findings and caveats noted by the study authors: At ibrutinib response clonality went up, during sustained remission it held steady, and at progression it dropped back toward baseline. At baseline, clonality was higher than in age-matched healthy donors and showed a strong correlation with circulating CD8+ T-cell counts. Public clonotypes were rare and either shrank or stayed stable during treatment, and the rise in clonality at ibrutinib response reflected expansion of private clonotypes. Lymph node repertoires were not examined, and the timing of sampling was not matched between patients in sustained remission and those whose disease progressed.

The goal of deep resolution MiSeq sequencing was a depth between 1 in 1 million and 1 in 200,000 T cells, and coverage averaged 10x per clonotype. The immunoSEQ hsTCRB Kit was used to generate the TCR beta libraries. Per the authors' processing: The data were analyzed with ImmunoSEQ Analyzer and ImmunoSEQ Data Assistant, and V, D and J gene assignments followed IMGT definitions. Clonality, which ranges from 0 to 1, was calculated as one minus the normalized Shannon entropy of productive rearrangement frequencies. Only overrepresented clonotypes making up at least 0.05% of the repertoire of each patient were included in the public clonotype analysis. Some 13 repertoires from age-matched healthy donors, obtained from immuneACCESS, served as clonality controls. TCRdb took over this immuneACCESS table, retaining in-frame rearrangements with V and J assigned. Such tables are incomplete; in checked studies, under half of the missing clones stem from an unresolved V gene, and the remainder is unexplained. V and J calls plus clone size are reproduced from that table; the DNA served to infer D and trimming. The sample table shows roughly 200,000 clones, and 72% are seen once. The ten largest clones take up around an eighth of the sample.

A note on this clone: Its target antigen remains unknown. Base quality data are lacking; no much larger clone is found one base away.

The sample's time point, from its label and the paper: 20 to 25 months on ibrutinib. For TCR beta library preparation, about 2.2 micrograms of genomic DNA was extracted from cryopreserved PBMCs. Longitudinal blood samples from CLL patients on ibrutinib monotherapy underwent high-throughput TCR beta sequencing. The patients took part in an open-label, single-center phase 2 trial of ibrutinib monotherapy. This receptor was identified in a human donor with chronic lymphocytic leukemia. The specimen was PBMCs, collected after 24 months of ibrutinib treatment.

The DNA reads as follows: TGTGCCTGGGTTGCACGCGCGGGAGGAGGAGATACGCAGTATTTT. This yields the protein CAWVARAGGGDTQYF. This chain joins TRBV30 to TRBJ2-3; 8 bases in the middle match TRBD2. CDR1 GTSNPN and CDR2 SVGIG are derived from the germline V gene (reference sequence). Trimmed from V: 5 bases; trimmed from J: 5 bases; junction bases lacking a gene match: 12. The CDR3 spans 15 residues, from the cysteine through the phenylalanine. The kept DNA is CDR3 alone, 45 bases in frame from the first base. The CDR3 plus the reference TRBV30 and TRBJ2-3 genes for the other parts give the full variable domain: SQTIHQWPATLVQPVGSPLSLECTVEGTSNPNLYWYRQAAGRGLQLLFYSVGIGQISSEVPQNLSASRPQDRQFILSSKKLLLSDSGFYLCAWVARAGGGDTQYFGPGTRLTVL.